This T cell receptor (beta chain) derives from a study of T cells in Graves' hyperthyroidism and ophthalmopathy. It was RNA transcripts that yielded the amplified TCR beta CDR3 regions. A set of HTBI primers served as the primers for a first-round RT-PCR of the TCR CDR3. From the multiplex PCR reads, TCRdb called clonotypes with MiXCR, one entry per CDR3 protein. The sample comprises about 410,000 distinct CDR3 sequences, approximately 14% of which are singletons, and 15% to 20% rests with the top ten. The CDR3 has 13 residues. Germline V lookup: CDR1 MDHEN, CDR2 SYDVKM. V lost 5 bases and J lost 3, with 8 bases in between. This clonotype has ten or more counts.

This chain connects TRBV28 to TRBJ1-5, with D uncertain. Sequencing input: blood. The TCR was taken from a woman under 40 with Graves' ophthalmopathy. The DNA for the CDR3 is TGTGCCAGCAGTATCTCGATCAATCAGCCCCAGCATTTT. Translated, it gives CASSISINQPQHF. The full variable domain, its missing parts supplied by reference TRBV28 and TRBJ1-5, is DVKVTQSSRYLVKRTGEKVFLECVQDMDHENMFWYRQDPGLGLRLIYFSYDVKMKEKGDIPEGYSVSREKKERFSLILESASTNQTSMYLCASSISINQPQHFGDGTRLSIL.